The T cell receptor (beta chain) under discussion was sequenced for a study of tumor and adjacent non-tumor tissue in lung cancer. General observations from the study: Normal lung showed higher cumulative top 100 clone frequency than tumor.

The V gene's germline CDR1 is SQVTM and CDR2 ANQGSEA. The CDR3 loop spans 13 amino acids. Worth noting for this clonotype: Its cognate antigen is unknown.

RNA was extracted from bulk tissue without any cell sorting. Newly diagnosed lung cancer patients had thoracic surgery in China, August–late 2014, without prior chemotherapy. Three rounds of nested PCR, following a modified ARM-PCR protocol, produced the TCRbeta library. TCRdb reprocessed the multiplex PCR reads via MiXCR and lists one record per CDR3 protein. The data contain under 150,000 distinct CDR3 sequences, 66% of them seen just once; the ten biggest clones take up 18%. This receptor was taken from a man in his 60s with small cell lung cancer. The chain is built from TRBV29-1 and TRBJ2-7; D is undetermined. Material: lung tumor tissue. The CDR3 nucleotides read TGCAACGTTGTAGCTGGGATCTCCTACGAGCAGTACGTC. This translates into CNVVAGISYEQYV.